Listed below are T cell receptor beta chains from one sample, sequenced in a study of tumor-infiltrating lymphocytes in primary liver carcinoma. A single record per CDR3 protein comes from TCRdb applying MiXCR to the multiplex PCR reads. The sample lists about 330,000 distinct CDR3 sequences; less than 65% were seen once. The specimen was peripheral blood. Receptor source: a man aged 40-50 years with primary liver carcinoma and hepatitis B virus infection. Each CDR3 is given with its conserved first and last residue. Fields, in order: V gene, clone size, D gene, J gene, CDR3 protein, CDR3 DNA. The D gene is left open where the match is weak. Only part of the rows carry a size: once, few, many, or a class if the clone is expanded.

TRBV11-1	once	-	TRBJ2-7	CASSFNGRHEQYF	TGTGCCAGCAGCTTTAACGGGAGACACGAGCAGTACTTC
TRBV6-1	-	-	TRBJ1-5	CASTSHPWGNNQPQHF	TGTGCCAGCACAAGTCATCCATGGGGAAACAATCAGCCCCAGCATTTT
TRBV28	few	TRBD2	TRBJ2-7	CASNISGGEQYF	TGTGCCAGCAACATAAGCGGGGGCGAGCAGTACTTC
TRBV11-2	-	TRBD2	TRBJ2-1	CANSFRRLADYNEQFF	TGTGCCAACAGCTTCCGTCGACTAGCGGATTACAATGAGCAATTCTTC
TRBV28	few	-	TRBJ2-5	CASRVKYQETQYF	TGTGCCAGCAGAGTGAAGTACCAAGAGACCCAGTACTTC
TRBV4-3	-	-	TRBJ2-7	CASNQEWGYSSSYERYF	TGCGCCAGCAACCAAGAGTGGGGGTACTCTTCCTCCTACGAGCGGTACTTC
TRBV4-1	-	-	TRBJ2-5	CTSSQDHGGETQYF	TGCACCAGCAGCCAAGATCATGGGGGGGAGACCCAGTACTTC
TRBV28	many	TRBD2	TRBJ2-3	CASSFGRAGDTQYF	TGTGCCAGCAGTTTCGGGAGGGCTGGAGATACGCAGTATTTT
TRBV6-1	-	-	TRBJ2-2	CASAHREPPTAGELSF	TGTGCCAGCGCTCACAGGGAACCGCCGACCGCCGGGGAGCTGTCTTTT
TRBV6-2/TRBV6-3	-	-	TRBJ2-5	CASSYSGRIETWYF	TGTGCCAGCAGTTACAGCGGACGGATTGAGACCTGGTACTTC
TRBV5-1	few	-	TRBJ1-1	CASSLGGILAFF	TGCGCCAGCAGCTTGGGAGGGATCCTAGCTTTCTTT
TRBV11-2	-	-	TRBJ2-2	CASNSFVRYSGELFF	TGTGCCAGCAACTCTTTCGTCCGTTACAGCGGGGAGCTGTTTTTT
TRBV5-1	-	TRBD1	TRBJ2-3	CASRPDRGNPRSTDTQYF	TGCGCCAGCAGACCCGACAGGGGGAACCCACGAAGCACAGATACGCAGTATTTT
TRBV11-2	few	-	TRBJ1-3	CASSFCGTEGNTIYF	TGTGCCAGCAGCTTTTGTGGGACGGAAGGAAACACCATATATTTT
TRBV5-6	-	TRBD1	TRBJ1-2	CASSPGQGLSNGYTF	TGTGCCAGCAGCCCGGGACAGGGATTGAGTAATGGCTACACCTTC
TRBV12-3/TRBV12-4	-	TRBD2	TRBJ2-1	CVSSPGTSGRDEQFF	TGTGTCAGCAGCCCCGGGACTAGCGGCCGCGATGAGCAGTTCTTC